This entry is about one T cell receptor beta chain. The V gene end was trimmed by 3 bases and the J gene end by 2 bases; junction bases not matched to a gene: 4. The length of the CDR3 is 14 residues. Germline assignment: CDR1 SGHNT and CDR2 YYREEE (reference sequence). This entry belongs to a study of blood T cell repertoires in COVID-19. Sequenced by immunoSEQ multiplex PCR; TCRdb stores in-frame clones only, minus some. The sample has approximately 300,000 clones, 85% to 90% seen once; the top ten hold about 3.9%. Sequenced input: peripheral blood. The TCR originated in a woman in her fifties or sixties with active or convalescent COVID-19. V and J are TRBV5-4 and TRBJ2-7, with 8 bases fitting TRBD1. CDR3 nucleotides: TGTGCCAGCAGCTGGGACAGGAGTACCTACGAGCAGTACTTC. As protein: CASSWDRSTYEQYF.